The clone carrying this TCR beta chain is a singleton in its sample. These data come from a study of PD-L1 blockade in urothelial cancer. At the level of the study: Typically, measured as a median, blood samples had 141,255 T cells.

Documented time point: pretreatment peripheral blood. Each patient contributed between 1 and 8 total time points of blood mononuclear cells, pretreatment and during treatment. Using immunoSEQ multiplex PCR, the repertoire was profiled, and TCRdb retains in-frame clones only, with some absent. Seen here are tens of thousands of clones, roughly 89% observed once, and the top ten hold 8% to 10%. Germline CDR1 and CDR2: MNHNS and SASEGT. The CDR3 sequence is 16 residues long. The germline V and J ends were trimmed by 4 bases and 2 bases, with 18 bases remaining between them. The specimen comprised PBMCs, sampled around atezolizumab (anti-PD-L1) treatment. This sequence joins TRBV6-1 and TRBJ2-7, with D perhaps TRBD2 (6 bases). This sequence was found in a woman aged 70-85 years with urothelial cancer. The CDR3 is CASSATLGGSPYEQYF. The CDR3 DNA reads as TGTGCCAGCAGTGCAACTCTCGGGGGTTCCCCCTACGAGCAGTACTTC.